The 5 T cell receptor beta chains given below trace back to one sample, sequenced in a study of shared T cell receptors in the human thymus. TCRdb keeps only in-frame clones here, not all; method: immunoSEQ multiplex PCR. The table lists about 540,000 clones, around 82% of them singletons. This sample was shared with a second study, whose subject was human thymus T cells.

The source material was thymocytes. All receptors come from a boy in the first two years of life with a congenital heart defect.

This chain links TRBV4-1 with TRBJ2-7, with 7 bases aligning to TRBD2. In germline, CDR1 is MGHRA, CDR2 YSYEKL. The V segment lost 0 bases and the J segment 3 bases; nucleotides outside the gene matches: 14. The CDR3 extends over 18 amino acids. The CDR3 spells CASSQDRAGREFFYEQYF. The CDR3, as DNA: TGCGCCAGCAGCCAAGATCGGGCGGGGCGGGAGTTCTTCTACGAGCAGTACTTC.

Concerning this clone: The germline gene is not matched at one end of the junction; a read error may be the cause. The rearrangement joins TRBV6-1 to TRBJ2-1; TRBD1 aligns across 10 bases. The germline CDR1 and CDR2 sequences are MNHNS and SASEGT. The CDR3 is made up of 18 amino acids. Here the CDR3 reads CASREAPKGQGISNEQFF. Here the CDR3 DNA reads TGTGCCAGCAGAGAAGCACCCAAGGGACAGGGGATCTCTAATGAGCAGTTCTTC.

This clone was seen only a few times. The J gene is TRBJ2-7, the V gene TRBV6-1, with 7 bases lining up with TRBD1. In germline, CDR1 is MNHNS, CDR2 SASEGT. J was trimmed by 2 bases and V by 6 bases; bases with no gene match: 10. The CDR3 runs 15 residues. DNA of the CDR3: TGTGCCAGCAGCCACAAAGCCGGGACAGCCTACGAGCAGTACTTC. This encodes CASSHKAGTAYEQYF.

This CDR3 is CATGPNPGQLYEQYF. CDR3 sequence (DNA): TGTGCCACGGGGCCCAACCCGGGACAGTTGTACGAGCAGTACTTC. The chain employs TRBV15 and TRBJ2-7; 7 bases match TRBD1. J gave up 4 bases and V 9 bases, and 15 bases lay outside the gene matches. From germline, CDR1 is LNHNV and CDR2 YYDKDF (reference sequence). The CDR3 has 15 residues.

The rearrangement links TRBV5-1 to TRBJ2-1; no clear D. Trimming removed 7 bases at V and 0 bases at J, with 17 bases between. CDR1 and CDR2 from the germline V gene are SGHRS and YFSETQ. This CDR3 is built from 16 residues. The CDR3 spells CASGPQIVSSYNEQFF. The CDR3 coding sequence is TGCGCCAGCGGCCCCCAGATCGTCAGCTCCTACAATGAGCAGTTCTTC. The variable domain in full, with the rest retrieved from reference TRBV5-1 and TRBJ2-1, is KAGVTQTPRYLIKTRGQQVTLSCSPISGHRSVSWYQQTPGQGLQFLFEYFSETQRNKGNFPGRFSGRQFSNSRSEMNVSTLELGDSALYLCASGPQIVSSYNEQFFGPGTRLTVL.